This TCR beta chain was sequenced during a study of CD8 T cells in Susac syndrome (dated by TCRdb to the late 2010s). Study-level background: Whether CD8+ T cell activation and differentiation in Susac syndrome was antigen driven was tested using repertoire sequencing. The study compared CD8+ T cell repertoire clonality among over 9 healthy donors, approximately 14 Susac syndrome patients and 15 multiple sclerosis patients. General study outcomes and caveats: The TCR sequencing and HLA analysis was acknowledged to have included a relatively small number of individuals.

RNA was extracted using the RNeasy kit, and about 0.45 to 1 ug of the RNA was reverse transcribed with random hexamers. The immunoSEQ multiplex PCR assay, which covers 54 Vbeta and 13 Jbeta segments, was used to amplify TCR beta CDR3 regions. Bias from PCR amplification was corrected by using a synthetic template baseline for primer optimization and for computational correction. On the study's bioinformatics: Reads were annotated to V, D and J genes according to IMGT and were analyzed with immunoSEQ Analyzer, with only productive sequences retained. To calculate clonality, Shannon entropy was normalized by log2 of the number of productive unique sequences and then subtracted from one. Public and private clones were assessed among the 100 most prevalent clones of each patient and control. Clones were defined as Susac-specific if absent from the healthy and MS cohorts, from more than 900 published viral clones and from other ImmuneACCESS disease sequences. The public reads were reanalyzed by TCRdb: fastp trimming at Q25, MiXCR alignment, in-frame beta chains only. Entries are consolidated by CDR3 protein sequence, retaining the most common genes and DNA. TCRdb, rather than the study authors, made the V and J calls. The sample data list about 73,000 distinct CDR3 sequences, and about 95% of these were observed just once. The ten largest clones capture approximately 0.4% of the sample.

Notes on this clonotype: Its recognized antigen is unknown. There are no base qualities to consult, and no much larger clone falls within one base.

Peripheral blood CD8+ and CD4+ T cells from healthy donors, Susac syndrome patients and multiple sclerosis patients were profiled by high-throughput TCR beta sequencing. Treatment-naive patients with stable or active relapsing-remitting disease fulfilling revised McDonald criteria were used as multiple sclerosis controls. Bulk CD8+ and CD4+ T cells were purified by magnetic negative isolation, while CD8+ TEMRA cells were enriched using FACS. Blood was drawn into EDTA tubes, processed within 24 hours, and PBMCs were isolated by density gradient centrifugation. PBMCs intended for TCR sequencing were frozen in liquid nitrogen and were later thawed in a 37 degrees C water bath. Purity of sorted or isolated CD4+, CD8+ and CD8+ TEMRA cells was at least 90%. Reading from cysteine to phenylalanine, the CDR3 counts 11 amino acids. Just the 33-base CDR3 DNA is kept, in frame starting at base 1. From a lookup of the germline V gene, CDR1 and CDR2 are KGHDR and SFDVKD. The germline ends are 4 bases apart after V is trimmed by 3 bases and J by 5 bases.

The TCR comes from a human donor with multiple sclerosis. The source material was CD8+ T cells from PBMCs. Recombination joined TRBV24-1 with TRBJ2-7; the D gene cannot be named for sure. The base sequence is TGTGCCACCAGTGATCGGAACGAGCAGTACTTC. Translated, this is CATSDRNEQYF.